A selection of T cell receptor beta chains follows, all from one sample in a study of blood T cell repertoires in COVID-19. Data came from immunoSEQ multiplex PCR; TCRdb stores just in-frame clones and leaves some out. Of 96,000 or so clones in the sample, 81% are singletons; the top ten hold under 5%. The material sequenced was peripheral blood. These receptor sequences come from an elderly man with COVID-19, enrolled during active disease. Both conserved end residues are part of each CDR3. A D gene is named only where the DNA matches it firmly.

J	D	V	CDR3	DNA
TRBJ2-3	TRBD2	TRBV6-5	CASSFSLAGGGDTQYF	TGTGCCAGCAGTTTTTCACTAGCGGGGGGTGGAGATACGCAGTATTTT
TRBJ1-5	TRBD1	TRBV30	CAWSGQGGQPQHF	TGTGCCTGGAGTGGACAGGGGGGACAGCCCCAGCATTTT
TRBJ2-7	TRBD2	TRBV19	CASSLAGSYGQYF	TGTGCCAGTAGTCTAGCGGGGTCCTACGGGCAGTACTTC
TRBJ2-5	NA	TRBV7-8	CASSPSPQETQYF	TGTGCCAGCAGCCCCTCCCCCCAAGAGACCCAGTACTTC
TRBJ1-5	TRBD1	TRBV28	CASSSPRGEASNQPQHF	TGTGCCAGCAGTTCCCCCAGGGGGGAGGCGAGCAATCAGCCCCAGCATTTT
TRBJ1-2	NA	TRBV18	CASSPGLGDGYTF	TGTGCCAGCTCACCCGGACTCGGGGATGGCTACACCTTC
TRBJ2-2	NA	TRBV3-1/TRBV3-2	CASSLLGGTGELFF	TGTGCCAGCAGCCTGCTGGGCGGGACCGGGGAGCTGTTTTTT
TRBJ2-7	TRBD1	TRBV6-5	CASSYISGQGYEQYF	TGTGCCAGCAGTTACATCTCGGGACAGGGTTACGAGCAGTACTTC
TRBJ2-7	NA	TRBV19	CASSGAYEQYF	TGTGCCAGTAGTGGGGCATACGAGCAGTACTTC
TRBJ1-1	TRBD1	TRBV7-8	CASLTGVNTEAFF	TGTGCCAGCCTTACAGGGGTGAACACTGAAGCTTTCTTT
TRBJ1-1	NA	TRBV5-6	CASSKQTEAFF	TGTGCCAGCAGTAAACAGACTGAAGCTTTCTTT
TRBJ1-2	TRBD1	TRBV5-1	CASSPGTAGYGYTF	TGCGCCAGCAGCCCAGGGACAGCTGGCTATGGCTACACCTTC
TRBJ1-1	NA	TRBV5-4	CASSFAGYTEAFF	TGTGCCAGCAGCTTCGCGGGGTACACTGAAGCTTTCTTT